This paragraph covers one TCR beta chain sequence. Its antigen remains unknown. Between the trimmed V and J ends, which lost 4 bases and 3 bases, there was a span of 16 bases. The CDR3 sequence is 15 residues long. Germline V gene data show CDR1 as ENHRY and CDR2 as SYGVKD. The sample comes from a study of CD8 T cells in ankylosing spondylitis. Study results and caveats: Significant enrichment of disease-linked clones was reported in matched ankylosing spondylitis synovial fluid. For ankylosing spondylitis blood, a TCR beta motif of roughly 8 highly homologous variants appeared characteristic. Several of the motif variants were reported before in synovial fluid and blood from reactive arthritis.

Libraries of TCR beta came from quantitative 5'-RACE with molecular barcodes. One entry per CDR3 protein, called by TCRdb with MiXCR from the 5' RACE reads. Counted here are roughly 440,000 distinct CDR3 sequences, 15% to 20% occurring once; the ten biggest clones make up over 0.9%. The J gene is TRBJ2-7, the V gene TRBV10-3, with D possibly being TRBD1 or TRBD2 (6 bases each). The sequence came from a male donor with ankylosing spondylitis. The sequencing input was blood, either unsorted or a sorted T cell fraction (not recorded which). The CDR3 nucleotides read TGTGCCATCAGTGTTACGGGGGCAAGACGCTACGAGCAGTACTTC. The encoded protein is CAISVTGARRYEQYF.